This T cell receptor (beta chain) was captured by sequencing in a study of CD4 T cell repertoires in COVID-19. Points from the study as a whole: In SARS-CoV and/or HKU1 spike cultures, between about 6 and 26% of SARS-CoV-2 clonotypes reappeared.

Note on this clone: Its matching antigen is unknown.

The CDR3 is made up of 16 amino acids. The germline gives CDR1 KGHDR, CDR2 SFDVKD. Trimming left V 0 bases short and J 7 bases short, with 12 bases between. Generated by immunoSEQ multiplex PCR, the TCRdb table keeps only in-frame clones and is missing some. The sample carries about 75,000 clones, 83% recorded once. Sequencing was done directly on freshly isolated, uncultured memory T cells. The sequence was collected from a human donor who had COVID-19. Here the sequenced sample was CD4+ T cells from peripheral blood, taken after recovery from COVID-19. The chain recombines TRBV24-1 with TRBJ1-6; unclear D gene. This CDR3 reads CATSDLAGPLNSPLHF. The CDR3 DNA reads as TGTGCCACCAGTGATTTGGCCGGACCTTTAAATTCACCCCTCCACTTT.